The rows below give T cell receptor beta chains drawn from one sample of a study of blood T cell repertoires in COVID-19. Profiled with immunoSEQ multiplex PCR; TCRdb holds only in-frame clones, not every one. Of fewer than 200,000 clones listed, about four fifths are singletons. Input material: peripheral blood. Source of these receptors: a man aged 55-75 years with acute or convalescent COVID-19. CDR3s include the opening cysteine and the closing phenylalanine or tryptophan. D genes are given only for firm matches. Expanded clones are given a class, and other clones once, few, many or no size at all.

D	V	J	size	DNA	CDR3
TRBD2	TRBV30	TRBJ2-7	NA	TGTGCCTGGAACAACGGGGGGGACGAGCAGTACTTC	CAWNNGGDEQYF
NA	TRBV24-1	TRBJ1-1	NA	TGTGCCACCAGTGATTTGCGGGGGGCGGTGAACACTGAAGCTTTCTTT	CATSDLRGAVNTEAFF
NA	TRBV14	TRBJ1-1	NA	TGTGCCAGCAGCCTACTATCGAACACTGAAGCTTTCTTT	CASSLLSNTEAFF
NA	TRBV4-1	TRBJ1-3	NA	TGCGCCAGCAGCCAAGGACAGGCGAGCTCTGGAAACACCATATATTTT	CASSQGQASSGNTIYF
NA	TRBV28	TRBJ1-2	NA	TGTGCCAGCAGGGAGGGAGCCTATGGCTACACCTTC	CASREGAYGYTF
TRBD1	TRBV6-5	TRBJ2-1	few	TGTGCCAGCATCGGGACAGTGTACAATGAGCAGTTCTTC	CASIGTVYNEQFF
TRBD1	TRBV15	TRBJ2-7	NA	TGTGCCACCAGCAGAGCTCCCGGCCGACAGGGGTCCGAGCAGTACTTC	CATSRAPGRQGSEQYF
TRBD1	TRBV15	TRBJ1-3	NA	TGTGCCACCAGCAGAGATCCGACAGGGTCTGGAAACACCATATATTTT	CATSRDPTGSGNTIYF
TRBD1	TRBV10-3	TRBJ1-6	NA	TGTGCCATCAGGGGGACAGGGTTATTCCCACCCCTCCACTTT	CAIRGTGLFPPLHF
TRBD1	TRBV7-3	TRBJ2-2	NA	TGTGCCAGCAGCCTCGGGACAGGGTCGGCCGGGGAGCTGTTTTTT	CASSLGTGSAGELFF
NA	TRBV9	TRBJ2-1	NA	TGTGCCAGCAGTACACAAGACTACAATGAGCAGTTCTTC	CASSTQDYNEQFF
NA	TRBV11-1	TRBJ1-1	NA	TGTGCCAGCAGCTTAGCGGACAGAATGAACACTGAAGCTTTCTTT	CASSLADRMNTEAFF
TRBD1	TRBV7-2	TRBJ1-1	NA	TGTGCCAGTGGACAGGGAGCGGCCACTGAAGCTTTCTTT	CASGQGAATEAFF
NA	TRBV6-5	TRBJ2-5	NA	TGTGCCAGCAGTTACTCGTCGGGGAATAGGGAGACCCAGTACTTC	CASSYSSGNRETQYF
TRBD2	TRBV10-1	TRBJ2-7	NA	TGCGCCAGCAGAAACATAGCGGGAGGCCCCGTAACCTACGAGCAGTACTTC	CASRNIAGGPVTYEQYF
NA	TRBV27	TRBJ2-6	NA	TGTGCCAGCAGTTTAGAATTTAGGGGCTCCACTGGGGCCAACGTCCTGACTTTC	CASSLEFRGSTGANVLTF
TRBD1	TRBV7-3	TRBJ1-6	NA	TGTGCCAGCAGCCCAGGGGGGAATGGGGCCCTCCACTTT	CASSPGGNGALHF
NA	TRBV14	TRBJ2-1	NA	TGTGCCAGCAGCCGGCTAGGTGGTGACAATGAGCAGTTCTTC	CASSRLGGDNEQFF
TRBD2	TRBV5-5	TRBJ2-7	NA	TGTGCCAGCAGCTCGCGTGGCGGGGGGGCCCCCTACGAGCAGTACTTC	CASSSRGGGAPYEQYF
NA	TRBV7-2	TRBJ1-3	NA	TGTGCCAGCAGCAGAACGTCCAGCTCTGGAAACACCATATATTTT	CASSRTSSSGNTIYF
NA	TRBV30	TRBJ1-2	NA	TGTGCCTGGAGTGTACGAGGGATCTATGGCTACACCTTC	CAWSVRGIYGYTF
NA	TRBV5-1	TRBJ2-7	NA	TGCGCCTACGGGAAGGAGTACGAGCAGTACTTC	CAYGKEYEQYF
TRBD2	TRBV7-8	TRBJ2-7	NA	TGTGCCAGCAGCTTGACAATAGCGGGCGGATACTACGAGCAGTACTTC	CASSLTIAGGYYEQYF
TRBD1	TRBV19	TRBJ1-5	NA	TGTGCCAGTAGTATAGACCCCCGACAGGGTCGCCAGCCCCAGCATTTT	CASSIDPRQGRQPQHF
NA	TRBV5-1	TRBJ1-2	NA	TGCGCCAGCAGCTTAAGCCCAGAACAGAACTATGGCTACACCTTC	CASSLSPEQNYGYTF
NA	TRBV7-3	TRBJ2-1	NA	TGTGCCAGCAGCCCGAGACAGGGACTGTACAATGAGCAGTTCTTC	CASSPRQGLYNEQFF
TRBD2	TRBV9	TRBJ2-7	NA	TGTGCCAGCAGCACAACCGGGACTAGCTACGAGCAGTACTTC	CASSTTGTSYEQYF
TRBD1	TRBV23-1	TRBJ1-5	NA	TGCGCCAGCAGTCCCGGGACAGGGCCTCAGCCCCAGCATTTT	CASSPGTGPQPQHF
TRBD2	TRBV7-9	TRBJ2-3	NA	TGTGCCAGCCAACCGTTAGCGGGGGCTCGCACAGATACGCAGTATTTT	CASQPLAGARTDTQYF
NA	TRBV6-5	TRBJ2-5	NA	TGTGCCAGCAGGCGGACAGTGGGAGAGACCCAGTACTTC	CASRRTVGETQYF
TRBD1	TRBV9	TRBJ1-6	NA	TGTGCCAGCAGCGTCGGGACAGGGGTGCGGTATAATTTACCCCTCCACTTT	CASSVGTGVRYNLPLHF
NA	TRBV10-3	TRBJ1-1	NA	TGTGCCATCAGTGAGTCAGGGGCGCGGAACACTGAAGCTTTCTTT	CAISESGARNTEAFF
TRBD2	TRBV4-3	TRBJ2-7	NA	TGCGCCAGCAGCCAAGGGGATAGCGGGGGATACGAGCAGTACTTC	CASSQGDSGGYEQYF
NA	TRBV6-5	TRBJ2-5	NA	TGTGCCAGCTCATTTGGGGCAGCCCAGTACTTC	CASSFGAAQYF
NA	TRBV6-5	TRBJ2-7	NA	TGTGCCAGCAGTTTCATCGGGAGCTCCTACGAGCAGTACTTC	CASSFIGSSYEQYF
TRBD1	TRBV5-4	TRBJ2-2	once	TGTGCCAGCAGCTTGGCCCACGGGACAGCGAACACCGGGGAGCTGTTTTTT	CASSLAHGTANTGELFF
NA	TRBV11-3	TRBJ1-5	NA	TGTGCCAGCAGCCGGGGGGCAGAAGATCAGCCCCAGCATTTT	CASSRGAEDQPQHF